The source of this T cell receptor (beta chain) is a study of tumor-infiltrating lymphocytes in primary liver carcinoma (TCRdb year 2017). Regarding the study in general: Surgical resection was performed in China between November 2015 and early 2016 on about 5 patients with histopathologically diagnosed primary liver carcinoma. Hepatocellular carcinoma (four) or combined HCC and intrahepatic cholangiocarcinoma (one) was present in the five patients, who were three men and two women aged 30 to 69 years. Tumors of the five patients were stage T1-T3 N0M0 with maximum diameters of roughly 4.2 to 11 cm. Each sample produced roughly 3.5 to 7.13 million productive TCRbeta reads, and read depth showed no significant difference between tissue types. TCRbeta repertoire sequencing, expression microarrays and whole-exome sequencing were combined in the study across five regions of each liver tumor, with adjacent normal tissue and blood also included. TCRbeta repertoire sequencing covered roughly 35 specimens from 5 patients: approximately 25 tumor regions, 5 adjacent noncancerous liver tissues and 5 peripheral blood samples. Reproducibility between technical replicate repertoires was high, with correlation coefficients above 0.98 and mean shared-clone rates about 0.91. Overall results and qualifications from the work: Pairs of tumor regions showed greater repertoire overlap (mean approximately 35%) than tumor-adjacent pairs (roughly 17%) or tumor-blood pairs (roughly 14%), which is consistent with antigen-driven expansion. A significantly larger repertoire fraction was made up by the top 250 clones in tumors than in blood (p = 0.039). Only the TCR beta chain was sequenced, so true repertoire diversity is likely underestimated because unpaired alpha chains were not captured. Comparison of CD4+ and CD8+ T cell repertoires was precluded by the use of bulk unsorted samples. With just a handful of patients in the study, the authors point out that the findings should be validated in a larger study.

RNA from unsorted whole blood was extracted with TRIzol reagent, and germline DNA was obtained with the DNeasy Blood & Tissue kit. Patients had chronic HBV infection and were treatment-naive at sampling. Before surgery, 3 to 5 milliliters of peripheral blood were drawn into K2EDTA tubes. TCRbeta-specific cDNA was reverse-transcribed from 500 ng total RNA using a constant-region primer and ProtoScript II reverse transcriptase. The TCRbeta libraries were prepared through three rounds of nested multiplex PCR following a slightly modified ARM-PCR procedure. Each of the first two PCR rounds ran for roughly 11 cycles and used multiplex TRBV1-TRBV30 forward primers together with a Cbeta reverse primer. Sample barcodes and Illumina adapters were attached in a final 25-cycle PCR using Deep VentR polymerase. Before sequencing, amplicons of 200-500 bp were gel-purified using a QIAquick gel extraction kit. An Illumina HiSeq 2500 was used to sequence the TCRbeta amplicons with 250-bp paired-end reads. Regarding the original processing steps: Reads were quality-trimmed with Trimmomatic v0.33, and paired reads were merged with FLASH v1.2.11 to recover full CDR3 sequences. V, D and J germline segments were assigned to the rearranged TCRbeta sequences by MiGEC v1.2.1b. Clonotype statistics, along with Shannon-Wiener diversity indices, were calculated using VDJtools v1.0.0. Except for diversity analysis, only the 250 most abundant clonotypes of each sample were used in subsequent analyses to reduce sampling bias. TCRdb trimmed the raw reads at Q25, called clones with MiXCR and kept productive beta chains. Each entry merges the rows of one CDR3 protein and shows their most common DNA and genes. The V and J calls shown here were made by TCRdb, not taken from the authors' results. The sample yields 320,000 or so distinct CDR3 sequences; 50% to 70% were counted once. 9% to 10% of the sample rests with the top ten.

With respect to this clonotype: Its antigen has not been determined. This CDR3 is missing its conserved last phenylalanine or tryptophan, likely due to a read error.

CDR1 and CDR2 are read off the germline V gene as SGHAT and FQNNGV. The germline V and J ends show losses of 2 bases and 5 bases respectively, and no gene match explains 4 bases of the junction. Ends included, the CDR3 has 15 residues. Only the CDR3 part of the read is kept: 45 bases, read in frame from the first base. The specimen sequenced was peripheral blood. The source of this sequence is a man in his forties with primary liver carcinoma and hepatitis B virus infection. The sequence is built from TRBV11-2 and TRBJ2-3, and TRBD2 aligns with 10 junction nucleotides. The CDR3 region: CASSLRRLAGDTQYS. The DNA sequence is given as TGTGCCAGCAGCTTAAGGCGACTAGCGGGAGATACGCAGTATTCT.